This entry lists 14 T cell receptor beta chains sequenced from one sample in a study of T cell responses to AZD1222 COVID-19 vaccine. Produced via immunoSEQ multiplex PCR; TCRdb's table is partial and in-frame only. The table records 150,000 or so clones, about 91% of them present only once. The material sequenced was peripheral blood, taken on day 0 of AZD1222 vaccination. All receptors derive from an adult in good health.

In nucleotides, the CDR3 is TGTGCCAGCAGGACGAGGCAGGGGGCAGATCAGCCCCAGCATTTT. This sequence encodes CASRTRQGADQPQHF. The chain employs TRBV27 and TRBJ1-5; 8 positions match TRBD1. Trimming removed 6 bases from V and 5 bases from J; junction bases left unmatched: 9. Germline V lookup: CDR1 MNHEY, CDR2 SMNVEV (reference sequence). There are 15 residues in the CDR3.

The chain has TRBV4-1 and TRBJ2-3; perhaps D is TRBD1 or TRBD2 (6 bases each). The CDR3 consists of 16 residues. V dropped 3 bases and J dropped 1 base, with 14 bases sitting between them. Germline CDR1 MGHRA, CDR2 YSYEKL. In nucleotides, the CDR3 is TGCGCCAGCAGCCACCTTTACGGGGGCCGCACAGATACGCAGTATTTT. Protein product: CASSHLYGGRTDTQYF.

The CDR3 nucleotides are TGTGCCAGCAGCTCCTCGGGATGGAGCAGTGAGCAGTTCTTC. As protein: CASSSSGWSSEQFF. This sequence joins TRBV7-6 and TRBJ2-1; possible D gene TRBD2, 5 bases. There are 14 residues in the CDR3. The V gene's germline CDR1 is SGHVS and CDR2 FNYEAQ. V lost 4 bases and J 9 bases, leaving 16 bases between the germline ends.

The chain couples TRBV25-1 to TRBJ1-6; D may be TRBD1 (5 bases). The CDR3 sequence is 14 residues long. The V and J ends lost 5 bases and 10 bases respectively, with 15 bases between them. The germline V gene has CDR1 MGHDK and CDR2 SYGVNS. CDR3 DNA: TGTGCCAGCAGTCCGGGGGGAAGGGACTCACCCCTCCACTTT. Protein sequence: CASSPGGRDSPLHF.

The chain links TRBV5-4 to TRBJ1-3; a possible D gene is TRBD1 (5 bases). Trimming removed 0 bases from V and 2 bases from J, with 9 bases in between. Per germline, CDR1 SGHNT and CDR2 YYREEE (reference sequence). This CDR3 has 15 amino acids. The CDR3 loop reads CASSLGGGAGNTIYF. In DNA form, the CDR3 reads TGTGCCAGCAGCTTGGGCGGAGGGGCTGGAAACACCATATATTTT.

The chain employs TRBV9 and TRBJ2-1; D is uncertain. Germline V CDR1 and CDR2: SGDLS, YYNGEE. This CDR3 has 13 amino acids. V dropped 4 bases and J dropped 5 bases, with 10 bases sitting between them. The CDR3 DNA is TGTGCCAGCAGCCCTTCCCCAGACAATGAGCAGTTCTTC. As protein: CASSPSPDNEQFF. The full variable domain, with the rest looked up from reference TRBV9 and TRBJ2-1, is DSGVTQTPKHLITATGQRVTLRCSPRSGDLSVYWYQQSLDQGLQFLIQYYNGEERAKGNILERFSAQQFPDLHSELNLSSLELGDSALYFCASSPSPDNEQFFGPGTRLTVL.

The rearrangement joins TRBV28 to TRBJ2-3; D unresolved. The CDR3 contains 11 residues. Germline-derived CDR1 and CDR2 are MDHEN and SYDVKM. V shed 2 bases and J shed 7 bases, with 4 bases lying between them. CDR3 bases: TGTGCCAGCAGTTTACGGAATACGCAGTATTTT. Protein sequence: CASSLRNTQYF.

CDR3 nucleotide sequence: TGTGCCAGCAGTCCGGACAGGGGGGACGAGCAGTACTTC. It is translated as CASSPDRGDEQYF. The V gene is TRBV21-1, the J gene TRBJ2-7; the table's D gene call, TRBD1, was not cross checked with the DNA. TRBV21-1 is listed as a pseudogene. The CDR3 is 13 residues long.

This chain uses TRBV19 with TRBJ1-2, with a possible D match to TRBD1 (6 bases). V gave up 3 bases and J gave up 8 bases, with 7 bases separating them. Germline V gene sequence: CDR1 LNHDA, CDR2 SQIVND (reference sequence). The CDR3 runs to 11 residues. Written as DNA, the CDR3 is TGTGCCAGTAGTATTCAGGGGGGCTACACCTTC. This sequence encodes CASSIQGGYTF. The full variable domain, rest sourced from reference TRBV19 and TRBJ1-2, is DGGITQSPKYLFRKEGQNVTLSCEQNLNHDAMYWYRQDPGQGLRLIYYSQIVNDFQKGDIAEGYSVSREKKESFPLTVTSAQKNPTAFYLCASSIQGGYTFGSGTRLTVV.

V is TRBV4-3 and J is TRBJ1-4; D gene uncertain. Trimming cost V 0 bases and J 7 bases, with 18 bases left between them. The CDR3 has 17 amino acids. Germline lookup yields CDR1 LGHNA and CDR2 YSLEER. CDR3 residues: CASSQDLIGGRGEKLFF. The DNA of the CDR3 is TGCGCCAGCAGCCAAGATCTGATAGGAGGGAGAGGTGAAAAACTGTTTTTT.

V and J are TRBV3-1 (or the pseudogene TRBV3-2) and TRBJ2-1, with 8 bases lining up with TRBD2. V gave up 3 bases and J gave up 0 bases; unmatched junction bases: 1. This CDR3 contains 15 residues. Germline assignment: CDR1 LGHDT and CDR2 YNNKEL (reference sequence). CDR3: CASSQTSDSYNEQFF. The CDR3 nucleotides read TGTGCCAGCAGCCAGACTAGCGACTCCTACAATGAGCAGTTCTTC.

This clone was seen once. This rearrangement joins TRBV12-5 to TRBJ2-6, with D unresolved. The germline CDR1 and CDR2 sequences are LGHNT and FRNRAP. This CDR3 has 12 amino acids. The V and J ends lost 6 bases and 2 bases respectively, with 2 bases between them. CDR3 in DNA: TGTGCTAGTGGGACTGGGGCCAACGTCCTGACTTTC. Amino acids: CASGTGANVLTF.

The chain carries TRBV3-1 (or the pseudogene TRBV3-2) and TRBJ2-5, with a possible D match to TRBD1 (5 bases). Trimming left V 1 base short and J 5 bases short, with 17 bases between. The CDR3 spans 16 residues. The germline CDR1 and CDR2 sequences are LGHDT and YNNKEL (reference sequence). CDR3 protein: CASSQGIDRSIETQYF. CDR3 bases: TGTGCCAGCAGCCAAGGTATAGACAGATCAATCGAGACCCAGTACTTC.

This clone appeared a single time. The chain carries TRBV12-5 and TRBJ1-1; 10 bases align to TRBD1. Germline V gene sequence: CDR1 LGHNT, CDR2 FRNRAP. The CDR3 has 14 amino acids. V shed 5 bases, J shed 4 bases, and the junction held 4 bases outside the gene matches. The DNA of the CDR3 is TGTGCTAGTGGTCTAGGACAGGGGGGCACTGAAGCTTTCTTT. As protein: CASGLGQGGTEAFF. The full variable domain, with the rest looked up from reference TRBV12-5 and TRBJ1-1, is DARVTQTPRHKVTEMGQEVTMRCQPILGHNTVFWYRQTMMQGLELLAYFRNRAPLDDSGMPKDRFSAEMPDATLATLKIQPSEPRDSAVYFCASGLGQGGTEAFFGQGTRLTVV.